These 28 T cell receptor beta chains came from one sample sequenced in a study of OX40 agonist ivuxolimab in advanced cancers. Repertoires were generated with immunoSEQ multiplex PCR, while TCRdb's copy carries only in-frame clones and drops some. Altogether approximately 79,000 clones are present, approximately 92% being singletons, with the ten largest covering about 8%. The sample in question was CD4+ or CD8+ T cells sorted from blood, obtained in a trial of the OX40 agonist ivuxolimab. Receptors were obtained from an adult with an advanced solid tumor such as melanoma, head and neck, liver or kidney cancer.

The J gene is TRBJ1-5, the V gene TRBV21-1; TRBD1 is taken as the D call from the table, unchecked against the DNA. TRBV21-1 is a pseudogene. CDR3 length equals 14 residues. This CDR3 is CASSKGQKGQPQHF. In nucleotides, the CDR3 is TGTGCCAGCAGCAAAGGACAGAAGGGACAGCCCCAGCATTTT.

This chain connects TRBV7-8 to TRBJ1-2; D is ambiguous. Germline V CDR1 and CDR2: SGHVS, FQNEAQ. The V end lost 2 bases, the J end lost 5 bases, and 18 bases lay between the germline ends. The CDR3 totals 16 residues. The CDR3 nucleotides are TGTGCCAGCAGCTTAAGGACGAGCCATTTGGGGTATGGCTACACCTTC. It specifies CASSLRTSHLGYGYTF.

This chain links TRBV29-1 with TRBJ2-1; the D gene is possibly TRBD1 (6 bases). Looked up from germline, CDR1 is SQVTM and CDR2 is ANQGSEA. The V end lost 7 bases, the J end lost 15 bases, and 10 bases lay between the germline ends. The CDR3 has 8 residues. CDR3 sequence reads: CSGDISFF. The DNA for the CDR3 is TGCAGCGGGGACATTTCGTTCTTC.

The J gene is TRBJ2-1, the V gene TRBV6-5; 9 bases line up with TRBD2. CDR1 MNHEY and CDR2 SVGAGI come from the germline V gene. This CDR3 contains 14 residues. Trimming at V came to 8 bases and at J to 8 bases, leaving 10 bases not matched to a gene. In DNA form, the CDR3 reads TGTGCCAGCGGCTTTAGTAGCGGGGGAGATGAGCAGTTCTTC. It encodes CASGFSSGGDEQFF.

This clone was recorded once. The CDR3 DNA reads as TGTGCCAGCAGCGTAGTGGGAGGAGGTCTTGCAGATACGCAGTATTTT. As protein: CASSVVGGGLADTQYF. The rearrangement links TRBV9 to TRBJ2-3; TRBD2 is a possible D gene (6 bases). The CDR3 runs 16 residues. Germline V gene sequence: CDR1 SGDLS, CDR2 YYNGEE. V shed 0 bases and J shed 4 bases, with 15 bases lying between them. The whole variable domain, remainder taken from reference TRBV9 and TRBJ2-3, is DSGVTQTPKHLITATGQRVTLRCSPRSGDLSVYWYQQSLDQGLQFLIQYYNGEERAKGNILERFSAQQFPDLHSELNLSSLELGDSALYFCASSVVGGGLADTQYFGPGTRLTVL.

CDR3 sequence (DNA): TGTGCCAGCAGCTCACAGGCGGGGGCCCCCGAAGCTTTCTTT. It codes for CASSSQAGAPEAFF. This chain uses TRBV7-9 with TRBJ1-1, with D perhaps matching TRBD1 (6 bases). V gave up 4 bases and J gave up 8 bases, with 17 bases separating them. This CDR3 region has 14 residues. Germline V gene data show CDR1 as SEHNR and CDR2 as FQNEAQ (reference sequence).

The rearrangement links TRBV27 to TRBJ1-2, with TRBD1 identical over 12 bases. V trimming: 2 bases; J trimming: 8 bases; junction bases outside the gene matches: 6. CDR1 MNHEY and CDR2 SMNVEV come from the germline V gene (reference sequence). The CDR3 is 15 amino acids. The CDR3 here is CASSLGTGGASGYTF. Written as DNA, the CDR3 is TGTGCCAGCAGTTTAGGGACAGGGGGCGCATCCGGCTACACCTTC.

The chain recombines TRBV9 with TRBJ2-1; no firm D call. CDR1 is SGDLS and CDR2 is YYNGEE in the germline V gene. This CDR3 has 15 residues. V was trimmed by 2 bases and J by 3 bases, leaving 12 bases between them. CDR3 amino acids: CASSVSSSSYNEQFF. Written as DNA, the CDR3 is TGTGCCAGCAGCGTCTCTTCCTCTAGCTACAATGAGCAGTTCTTC.

The genes are TRBV15 and TRBJ2-7; 7 bases are shared with TRBD1. Germline CDR1 reads LNHNV; CDR2 reads YYDKDF (reference sequence). The CDR3 spans 17 residues. V shed 1 base and J 5 bases; nucleotides not matched to a gene: 14. DNA of the CDR3: TGTGCCACCAGCAGAGGTGAGGGGGCGCATAAATTTAACGAGCAGTACTTC. Protein product: CATSRGEGAHKFNEQYF.

On this clone itself: Because it lacks the conserved phenylalanine or tryptophan at the end, this CDR3 is likely a read error. Because the CDR3's place on the DNA is in doubt, the DNA is left out and the CDR3 is given as listed by TCRdb. The genes are TRBV5-3 and TRBJ1-2; TRBD1 is taken as the D call from the table, unchecked against the DNA. TRBV5-3 is an ORF, with its function uncertain. Counting both end residues, the CDR3 totals 12 amino acids. CDR3 amino acids: CASSLDREERVI.

The chain uses TRBV15 and TRBJ1-5; possible D gene TRBD1, 5 bases. Germline V CDR1 and CDR2: LNHNV, YYDKDF (reference sequence). V was trimmed by 0 bases and J by 7 bases, leaving 13 bases between them. The CDR3 length is 15 residues. CDR3 DNA: TGTGCCACCAGCAGAGATGCGGGGACGGGGCAGCCCCAGCATTTT. This sequence encodes CATSRDAGTGQPQHF. The whole variable domain, filled in from reference TRBV15 and TRBJ1-5, reads DAMVIQNPRYQVTQFGKPVTLSCSQTLNHNVMYWYQQKSSQAPKLLFHYYDKDFNNEADTPDNFQSRRPNTSFCFLDIRSPGLGDTAMYLCATSRDAGTGQPQHFGDGTRLSIL.

This chain uses TRBV11-3 with TRBJ2-7; D is possibly TRBD1 (6 bases). The V gene's germline CDR1 is SGHNT and CDR2 YENEEA. V dropped 5 bases and J dropped 3 bases, with 11 bases sitting between them. The CDR3 covers 13 residues. In nucleotides, the CDR3 is TGTGCCAGCAGCCTGACAGGTTACTACGAGCAGTACTTC. Its translation: CASSLTGYYEQYF. Together with reference TRBV11-3 and TRBJ2-7, the CDR3 gives the full variable domain: EAGVVQSPRYKIIEKKQPVAFWCNPISGHNTLYWYLQNLGQGPELLIRYENEEAVDDSQLPKDRFSAERLKGVDSTLKIQPAELGDSAVYLCASSLTGYYEQYFGPGTRLTVT.

This chain joins TRBV6-1 and TRBJ2-7; D ambiguous. The V end lost 5 bases, the J end lost 0 bases, and 8 bases lay between the germline ends. The length of the CDR3 is 13 residues. CDR1 and CDR2 from the germline V gene are MNHNS and SASEGT. CDR3 coding DNA: TGTGCCAGCAGTTGGACGGTCTCCTACGAGCAGTACTTC. Protein sequence: CASSWTVSYEQYF.

Only a few counts were recorded for this clone. The rearrangement uses TRBV5-6 and TRBJ2-4, with TRBD1 matching over 8 bases. There are 16 residues in the CDR3. V shed 2 bases and J 0 bases; nucleotides not matched to a gene: 4. Germline V CDR1 and CDR2: SGHDT, YYEEEE. The CDR3 nucleotides read TGTGCCAGCAGCTTTCCAGGGGGCGTAGCCAAAAACATTCAGTACTTC. Its protein product is CASSFPGGVAKNIQYF.

The J gene is TRBJ2-3, the V gene TRBV10-3; possible D gene TRBD2, 6 bases. CDR3 length: 14 amino acids. Trimming cost V 8 bases and J 3 bases, with 15 bases left between them. CDR1 and CDR2 from the germline V gene are ENHRY and SYGVKD. CDR3 sequence: CAIEDSAGTDTQYF. CDR3 in DNA: TGTGCCATCGAGGACTCCGCGGGGACAGATACGCAGTATTTT.

This rearrangement joins TRBV9 to TRBJ1-2; D not resolved. The CDR3 spans 15 residues. Germline V gives CDR1 SGDLS, CDR2 YYNGEE. V lost 4 bases, J lost 0 bases, and 13 bases lay in between. The CDR3 region has the DNA TGTGCCAGCAGCCCCGGAACAGTAGCTAACTATGGCTACACCTTC. As protein: CASSPGTVANYGYTF.

The V call is TRBV27, the J call TRBJ2-3; D possibly matches TRBD1 or TRBD2 (5 bases each). This CDR3 has 15 amino acids. V lost 4 bases and J 1 base, leaving 12 bases between the germline ends. Germline-derived CDR1 and CDR2 are MNHEY and SMNVEV (reference sequence). The CDR3 protein is CASSYGTTGTDTQYF. Here the CDR3 DNA reads TGTGCCAGCAGTTACGGGACCACCGGCACAGATACGCAGTATTTT.

This rearrangement joins TRBV2 to TRBJ2-5; 10 nucleotides agree with TRBD2. Trimming removed 6 bases from V and 5 bases from J; junction bases left unmatched: 9. There are 15 residues in the CDR3. Germline assignment: CDR1 SNHLY and CDR2 FYNNEI. The CDR3 coding sequence is TGTGCCAGCAGGCGCAGCGGGGGGGCCGGTGAGACCCAGTACTTC. Residues: CASRRSGGAGETQYF.

The genes are TRBV5-1 and TRBJ1-2; D is perhaps TRBD1 (6 bases). The ends were cut back, 7 bases at V and 3 bases at J, with 16 bases in the middle. Germline V gene lookup returns CDR1 SGHRS and CDR2 YFSETQ. The CDR3 spans 14 residues. CDR3 protein: CASRSDRGHYGYTF. The CDR3 DNA follows: TGCGCCAGCCGCTCCGACCGGGGGCACTATGGCTACACCTTC.

The chain joins TRBV7-9 to TRBJ2-1, with D possibly TRBD2 on 5 matching bases. Deletions cut 5 bases from V and 1 base from J, with 15 bases between. The germline V gene encodes CDR1 SEHNR and CDR2 FQNEAQ (reference sequence). The CDR3 spans 16 residues. This CDR3 is CASSREDAGSYNEQFF. DNA for the CDR3: TGTGCCAGCAGCCGAGAGGACGCGGGTTCCTACAATGAGCAGTTCTTC.

The V call is TRBV15, the J call TRBJ1-1, with 7 nucleotides matching TRBD1. V lost 5 bases, J lost 5 bases, and 8 bases stayed unmatched. CDR1 and CDR2 (germline): LNHNV, YYDKDF (reference sequence). The CDR3 contains 14 residues. The DNA of the CDR3 is TGTGCCACCAGCCAGACCAGGGGGAGGACTGAAGCTTTCTTT. Translated, it gives CATSQTRGRTEAFF.

The chain uses TRBV4-2 and TRBJ1-5; weak D call: TRBD1 (5 bases). There are 14 residues in the CDR3. From germline, CDR1 is LGHNA and CDR2 YNFKEQ. V was shortened by 0 bases and J by 6 bases, with 9 bases between the two germline ends. CDR3 amino acids: CASSQERGVQPQHF. In nucleotides, the CDR3 is TGTGCCAGCAGCCAAGAGAGGGGAGTTCAGCCCCAGCATTTT.

This clone has only one observation. The chain carries TRBV19 and TRBJ2-1, with a possible D match to TRBD2 (6 bases). CDR1 and CDR2 (germline): LNHDA, SQIVND (reference sequence). Trimming left V 4 bases short and J 15 bases short, with 22 bases between. This CDR3 comprises 14 residues. For the CDR3, the DNA is TGTGCCAGTAGTACCACGCTGGAGGGTCCACCGCCGTTCTTC. Translating it yields CASSTTLEGPPPFF. The variable domain in full, completed from reference TRBV19 and TRBJ2-1, reads DGGITQSPKYLFRKEGQNVTLSCEQNLNHDAMYWYRQDPGQGLRLIYYSQIVNDFQKGDIAEGYSVSREKKESFPLTVTSAQKNPTAFYLCASSTTLEGPPPFFGPGTRLTVL.

This clone has just one count. This chain connects TRBV13 to TRBJ2-3, with D uncertain. Trimming took off 5 bases at V and 4 bases at J, with 10 bases between the two ends. This CDR3 comprises 13 residues. Germline-derived CDR1 and CDR2 are PRHDT and FYEKMQ (reference sequence). CDR3 nucleotides: TGTGCCAGCAGCATGTCGTTCCCAGATACGCAGTATTTT. It yields the protein CASSMSFPDTQYF.

The chain uses TRBV9 and TRBJ1-6, with a weak D call TRBD1 (6 bases). The CDR3 is 13 residues long. V gave up 3 bases and J gave up 11 bases, with 12 bases separating them. Germline lookup yields CDR1 SGDLS and CDR2 YYNGEE. This chain's CDR3 is CASSDWGAAPLHF. DNA of the CDR3: TGTGCCAGCAGCGACTGGGGGGCGGCACCCCTCCACTTT.

This chain joins TRBV7-9 and TRBJ1-4; TRBD1 agrees at 9 bases. With V trimmed by 5 bases and J by 3 bases, 10 bases remained unmatched. This CDR3 contains 17 residues. The germline CDR1 and CDR2 sequences are SEHNR and FQNEAQ (reference sequence). CDR3 sequence: CASSPSYRGQANEKLFF. CDR3 DNA: TGTGCCAGCAGCCCTAGCTACAGGGGGCAAGCTAATGAAAAACTGTTTTTT.

J is TRBJ2-7 and V is TRBV5-8; 7 bases match TRBD1. This CDR3 comprises 14 residues. Looked up from germline, CDR1 is SGHTS and CDR2 is YDEGEE. V lost 1 base, J lost 5 bases, and 6 bases stayed unmatched. DNA for the CDR3: TGTGCCAGCAGCTTGTTAGGGGGCCTCCACGAGCAGTACTTC. Amino acids: CASSLLGGLHEQYF.

The chain is built from TRBV10-2 and TRBJ2-7, with unresolved D. The CDR3 runs to 14 residues. With 0 bases removed from V and 4 bases from J, the gap between germline ends came to 10 bases. The germline gives CDR1 WSHSY, CDR2 SAAADI. DNA for the CDR3: TGCGCCAGCAGTGAGTCTTGGATGGGATACGAGCAGTACTTC. Protein sequence: CASSESWMGYEQYF.